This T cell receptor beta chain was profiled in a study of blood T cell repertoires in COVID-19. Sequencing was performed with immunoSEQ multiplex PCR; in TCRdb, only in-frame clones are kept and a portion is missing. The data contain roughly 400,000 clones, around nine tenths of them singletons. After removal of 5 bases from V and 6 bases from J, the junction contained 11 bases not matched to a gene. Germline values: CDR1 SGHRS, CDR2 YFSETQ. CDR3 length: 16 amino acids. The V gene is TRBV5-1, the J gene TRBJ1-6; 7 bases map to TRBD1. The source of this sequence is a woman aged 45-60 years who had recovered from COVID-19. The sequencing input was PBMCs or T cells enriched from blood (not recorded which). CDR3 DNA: TGCGCCAGCAGACCCACCGGGACAGCCGTTAATTCACCCCTCCACTTT. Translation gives CASRPTGTAVNSPLHF. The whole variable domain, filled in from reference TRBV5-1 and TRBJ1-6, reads KAGVTQTPRYLIKTRGQQVTLSCSPISGHRSVSWYQQTPGQGLQFLFEYFSETQRNKGNFPGRFSGRQFSNSRSEMNVSTLELGDSALYLCASRPTGTAVNSPLHFGNGTRLTVT.